The TCR beta chain under discussion was sequenced for a study of cytomegalovirus exposure and HLA in healthy donors. Study findings and constraints: Trimming of TCR beta V- and J-genes showed a link, identified in a later analysis, to a missense DCLRE1C variant.

Primers: 60 Vbeta forward and 13 Jbeta reverse. Here immunoSEQ multiplex PCR was the method, and the copy in TCRdb shows in-frame clones only, minus some. The profile shows some 190,000 clones, 81% of them singletons. Trimming cost V 2 bases and J 0 bases; bases outside gene matches: 1. Per the germline V gene, CDR1 is SGHDT and CDR2 is YYEEEE. The CDR3 consists of 14 residues. This clone was seen just once. No antigen is known for it. The source material was PBMCs. The J gene is TRBJ2-7, the V gene TRBV5-6; TRBD1 aligns across 8 bases. This clonotype was sampled from a man younger than 35 in good health and CMV-seronegative. CDR3 bases: TGTGCCAGCAGCTTCGGGACAGGCTCCTACGAGCAGTACTTC. Its translation is CASSFGTGSYEQYF.